These 3 T cell receptor beta chains were sequenced from one sample in a study of early T cells in non-severe SARS-CoV-2 infection (dated by TCRdb to about 2021). The library was obtained by 5' RACE. The sequencer listed for this sample is NextSeq 500. The public reads were reanalyzed by TCRdb: fastp trimming at Q25, MiXCR alignment, in-frame beta chains only. Identical CDR3 protein sequences are pooled into one entry, listed with their most common genes and DNA. This sample is represented by tens of thousands of distinct CDR3 sequences; more than 4% of them were singletons. The top ten constitute about 6.3% of the sample. The material sequenced was whole blood. The receptors were gathered from an adult who was a healthcare worker with PCR-confirmed SARS-CoV-2 infection or an uninfected control (not recorded which).

This clonotype was seen repeatedly, ten times or more. The CDR3 spells CASSPLGSFSYNEQFF. CDR3 nucleotide sequence: TGTGCCAGCAGCCCGCTAGGATCATTCTCCTACAATGAGCAGTTCTTC. The J gene is TRBJ2-1, the V gene TRBV7-7; D not certain. From germline, CDR1 is SSHAT and CDR2 FNYEAQ (reference sequence). CDR3 size: 16 residues. The germline V and J ends were trimmed by 5 bases and 0 bases, with 14 bases remaining between them. The variable domain in full, with the rest retrieved from reference TRBV7-7 and TRBJ2-1, is GAGVSQSPRYKVTKRGQDVTLRCDPISSHATLYWYQQALGQGPEFLTYFNYEAQPDKSGLPSDRFSAERPEGSISTLTIQRTEQRDSAMYRCASSPLGSFSYNEQFFGPGTRLTVL.

Many counts were recorded for this clonotype. The chain is built from TRBV20-1 and TRBJ2-1; the D gene could be TRBD1 or TRBD2 (5 bases each). V shed 5 bases and J shed 6 bases, with 17 bases lying between them. Looked up from germline, CDR1 is DFQATT and CDR2 is SNEGSKA (reference sequence). The CDR3 spans 14 residues. The CDR3 nucleotides read TGCAGTGCTTTACAGGCCCCGGGAAGCAATGAGCAGTTCTTC. Protein product: CSALQAPGSNEQFF.

This clonotype was recorded at least ten times. The CDR3 spells CARSDDTSTDTQYF. As DNA, the CDR3 is TGTGCCAGAAGCGACGACACATCCACAGATACGCAGTATTTT. The V gene is TRBV5-3, the J gene TRBJ2-3; D is unclear. TRBV5-3 carries the ORF label, with uncertain function. CDR3 length: 14 residues. The germline V and J ends were trimmed by 4 bases and 2 bases, with 11 bases remaining between them.